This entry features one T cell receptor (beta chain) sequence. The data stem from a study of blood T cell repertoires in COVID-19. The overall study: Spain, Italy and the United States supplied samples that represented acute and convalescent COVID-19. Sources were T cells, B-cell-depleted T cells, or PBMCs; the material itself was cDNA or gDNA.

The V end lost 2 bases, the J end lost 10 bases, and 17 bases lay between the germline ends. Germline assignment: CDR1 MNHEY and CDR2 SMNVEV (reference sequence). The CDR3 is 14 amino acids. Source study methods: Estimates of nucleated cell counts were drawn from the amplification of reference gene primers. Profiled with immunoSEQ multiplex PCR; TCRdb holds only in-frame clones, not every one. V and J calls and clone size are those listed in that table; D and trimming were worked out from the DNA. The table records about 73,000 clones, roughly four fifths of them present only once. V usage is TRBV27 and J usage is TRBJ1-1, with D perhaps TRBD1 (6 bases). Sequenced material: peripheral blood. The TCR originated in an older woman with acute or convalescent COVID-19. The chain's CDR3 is CASSLIGGARGAFF. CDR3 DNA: TGTGCCAGCAGTTTAATAGGGGGAGCCCGTGGAGCTTTCTTT.